The table lists the clone carrying this T cell receptor (beta chain) with a few counts. What it binds is unknown. The data were taken from a study of identical twins. Study-level results: Weaker excess twin sharing was observed in beta out-of-frame sequences. With monozygotic twins, out-of-frame TCR alpha sharing exceeded what models estimated. Reduced insertions were recorded for abundant cord blood beta clonotypes, with no such pattern in memory repertoires.

Germline CDR1 and CDR2: DFQATT and SNEGSKA (reference sequence). CDR3 length: 13 residues. Trimming stripped 3 bases from V and 4 bases from J, with 10 bases between. TCRdb re-derived calls from the 5' RACE reads in MiXCR, one entry per CDR3 protein. The table records approximately 690,000 distinct CDR3 sequences, approximately 6% of them present only once. This chain uses TRBV20-1 with TRBJ2-1; D is unresolved. The clonotype comes from a man younger than 35 in good health. Specimen: naive T cells sorted from blood. The CDR3 nucleotides read TGCAGTGCTAGCCCCGACTTGTACAATGAGCAGTTCTTC. Amino acids: CSASPDLYNEQFF.